This TCR beta chain was retrieved from a study of blood T cell repertoires in COVID-19. The wider study: The analysed material was cDNA or gDNA that came from T cells, B-cell-depleted T cells, or PBMCs.

Study processing details: Reference gene primers were amplified, and this amplification served to estimate nucleated cell counts. TCRdb's copy holds only in-frame clones and misses some; the assay was immunoSEQ multiplex PCR. V and J calls and clone size are those listed in that table; D and trimming were worked out from the DNA. The sample yields under 130,000 clones, roughly 71% seen once. The ends were cut back, 0 bases at V and 7 bases at J, with 15 bases in the middle. The germline V gene has CDR1 SQVTM and CDR2 ANQGSEA. The CDR3 sequence is 14 residues long. This sequence was found in an elderly man with acute or convalescent COVID-19. The sequenced sample was peripheral blood. This chain links TRBV29-1 with TRBJ1-2; D may be TRBD1 (6 bases). The CDR3 DNA reads as TGCAGCGTTGAAGAAGCCACAGGGTTTGCTGGCTACACCTTC. It is translated as CSVEEATGFAGYTF.